The T cell receptor (beta chain) described here comes from a study of T cells expressing NK-cell markers (dated by TCRdb to 2018 to 2020). Regarding the research as a whole: Under 10 donors provided sorted CD3+CD56+NKG2C+, CD3+CD56+NKG2C- and CD3+CD56-NKG2C+ T-cell subsets, whose TCR beta-chain repertoires were profiled. Among the eight sequenced donors, seven were HCMV-seropositive and one was HCMV-seronegative. The study sequenced eight donors, all healthy volunteers chosen at random: three men and five women. Libraries were sequenced as 2 x 150 bp reads on Illumina HiSeq 2000/2500, MiSeq or NextSeq. Overall results and qualifications from the work: Those dominant clonotypes were again the most abundant among CD3+CD56-NKG2C+ cells in four donors, at roughly 25-65%. In more than 5 donors, the dominant CD3+CD56+NKG2C+ clonotypes ranked among the top 10 CD8+ clonotypes, making up roughly 1.0-8% of CD8+ T cells. Whether the expanded NKG2C-expressing T cell clones were specific for HCMV antigens was left unclear.

A commercial ELISA kit detecting HCMV-specific IgG in serum was used to determine HCMV serostatus. Peripheral blood mononuclear cells were isolated from blood by Ficoll density gradient centrifugation. The CDR3, from cysteine to phenylalanine, totals 13 residues. The DNA is unrecorded. The germline V gene gives CDR1 as SQVTM and CDR2 as ANQGSEA. Sequencing instrument: Illumina HiSeq 2000. TCR beta cDNA libraries were made by 5'RACE template switching that added a universal primer site and unique molecular identifiers. Priming for cDNA synthesis came from the TCR beta constant segment, and two successive PCR amplification steps followed. The paper's processing steps were these. MIGEC was used to demultiplex reads and group the reads by UMI, and MiTCR was used to assemble and quantify clonotypes. To exclude erroneous sequences, any TCR cDNA sequence not supported by at least two reads was discarded. The tcR package was used for downstream repertoire analysis, and clonotypes were matched across fractions by CDR3 nucleotide sequence plus V segment. VDJmatch was used to annotate antigen specificity against VDJdb, with one amino acid substitution in CDR3 permitted. Based on TCRdb reprocessing of the reads, there is one entry per CDR3 protein sequence, and DNA is missing. The V and J calls reflect TCRdb's pipeline rather than the authors' work. The sample table records 350,000 to 500,000 distinct CDR3 sequences. In total, the top ten clones hold more than 7% of the sample.

As for this clonotype: Its antigen is currently not known.

The receptor's source is a woman aged 18 to 75 in good health. The sample taken for sequencing was blood T cells: a sorted CD56 or NKG2C T cell subset, CD4+ or CD8+ T cells, or bulk PBMC T cells (not recorded which). The chain is made from TRBV29-1 and TRBJ2-2; TCRdb returns TRBD1, unconfirmable since there is no DNA. The CDR3 reads CSVEGGFAGELFF.